One and the same sample provided the 9 T cell receptor beta chains below, sequenced in a study of neoadjuvant anti-PD-1 for oral cavity cancer. Described time point: after neoadjuvant nivolumab, at surgical resection. The data were produced by immunoSEQ multiplex PCR, yet TCRdb's version contains in-frame clones alone and is incomplete. The sample holds about 24,000 clones, 26% seen once. The specimen was tumor tissue, collected after nivolumab (anti-PD-1) treatment. These receptors were obtained from a person aged 40 to 85 with oral cavity squamous cell carcinoma.

Comment on this clone: Mismatch with germline at one junction end may stem from a read error. The rearrangement links TRBV7-7 to TRBJ2-5; maybe TRBD1 (6 bases). Per the germline V gene, CDR1 is SSHAT and CDR2 is FNYEAQ (reference sequence). The CDR3 runs 13 residues. The CDR3: CASSLVQGETQYF. As DNA, the CDR3 is TGTGCTAGCAGCTTAGTACAGGGAGAGACCCAGTACTTC.

The chain has TRBV5-1 and TRBJ2-1; TRBD1 might be the D (5 bases). CDR3 length equals 15 residues. V was clipped by 3 bases and J by 1 base, with 11 bases between them. Germline lookup yields CDR1 SGHRS and CDR2 YFSETQ. The CDR3 sequence: CASSSQGGSYNEQFF. DNA of the CDR3: TGCGCCAGCAGCTCTCAGGGTGGGTCCTACAATGAGCAGTTCTTC.

This clone came up a few times. The rearrangement links TRBV5-1 to TRBJ2-5, with D tentatively TRBD1 (6 bases). CDR3 length: 14 amino acids. The V gene's germline CDR1 is SGHRS and CDR2 YFSETQ. The germline V and J ends were trimmed by 4 bases and 4 bases, with 14 bases remaining between them. In DNA form, the CDR3 reads TGCGCCAGCAGCGACCCGCAAGGGGGAGAGACCCAGTACTTC. This gives the protein CASSDPQGGETQYF.

There are a few counts of this clone. J is TRBJ1-5 and V is TRBV5-1; D is unclear. The CDR3 has 13 amino acids. Germline CDR1 and CDR2: SGHRS and YFSETQ. Trimming pared 0 bases from V and 4 bases from J, leaving 5 bases between. As DNA, the CDR3 is TGCGCCAGCAGCTTGGCCGAGAATCAGCCCCAGCATTTT. Encoded protein: CASSLAENQPQHF.

V is TRBV9 and J is TRBJ2-2; 11 bases line up with TRBD1. The CDR3 covers 18 residues. Germline loops: CDR1 SGDLS, CDR2 YYNGEE. Trimming took 4 bases from V and 3 from J; bases not matched to a gene: 11. CDR3 bases: TGTGCCAGCAGCTCCCGGACAGGGGGCTTCCCGTACACCGGGGAGCTGTTTTTT. This sequence encodes CASSSRTGGFPYTGELFF.

The chain uses TRBV5-8 and TRBJ2-3; a weak D match, TRBD2 (5 bases). Germline CDR1 and CDR2: SGHTS and YDEGEE. The length of the CDR3 is 14 residues. The V end was cut by 9 bases, the J end by 8 bases, with 22 bases between. The CDR3 nucleotides are TGTGCCAACCAAATTACCCGGGGATCGGGTACGCAGTATTTT. This translates into CANQITRGSGTQYF.

The V call is TRBV10-3, the J call TRBJ1-3; D is unclear. The CDR3 is 16 amino acids. Trimming stripped 0 bases from V and 0 bases from J, with 9 bases between. Germline CDR1 and CDR2: ENHRY and SYGVKD. The CDR3 DNA reads as TGTGCCATCAGTGAGTCTGCAGGCCTCTCTGGAAACACCATATATTTT. This translates into CAISESAGLSGNTIYF.

This chain links TRBV7-6 with TRBJ2-5, with TRBD2 matching over 9 bases. CDR3 length equals 15 residues. Germline lookup yields CDR1 SGHVS and CDR2 FNYEAQ. With 1 base clipped from V and 8 bases from J, the junction kept 8 bases outside the gene matches. CDR3: CASSLDGSGGRTQYF. The CDR3, as DNA: TGTGCCAGCAGCTTAGATGGTAGCGGGGGAAGAACCCAGTACTTC. The variable domain in full, with the rest retrieved from reference TRBV7-6 and TRBJ2-5, is GAGVSQSPRYKVTKRGQDVALRCDPISGHVSLYWYRQALGQGPEFLTYFNYEAQQDKSGLPNDRFSAERPEGSISTLTIQRTEQRDSAMYRCASSLDGSGGRTQYFGPGTRLLVL.

V and J are TRBV27 and TRBJ2-3; D is perhaps TRBD1 or TRBD2 (5 bases each). Trimming shortened V by 2 bases and J by 4 bases, and 16 bases separated the two germline ends. This CDR3 has 16 residues. Germline V gives CDR1 MNHEY, CDR2 SMNVEV (reference sequence). The CDR3 loop is CASSLIPGGLSDTQYF. In nucleotides, the CDR3 is TGTGCCAGCAGTTTAATCCCTGGGGGTTTGTCAGATACGCAGTATTTT.